This paragraph covers one T cell receptor beta chain sequence. The data originate from a study of T cell repertoires in cytomegalovirus infection. Study background: Indications came from public TCR beta signatures; they pointed to CMV infection and to a matching HLA type.

Per germline, CDR1 SGHNT and CDR2 YYREEE (reference sequence). Trimming removed 5 bases at V and 0 bases at J, with 14 bases between. The CDR3 length is 15 residues. TCRdb fed the reads into MiXCR, producing one record per CDR3 protein. This sample yields fewer than 550,000 distinct CDR3 sequences, of which approximately 15% are seen a single time; 20% to 30% belongs to the top ten. The J gene is TRBJ1-2, the V gene TRBV5-4; D is possibly TRBD1 (5 bases). The clonotype originates from a human donor in good health (CMV status not recorded). Some clones in this sample may be carry-over from other donors' samples. The sequenced sample consisted of CD8+ T cells from PBMCs. CDR3 in DNA: TGTGCCAGCAGGGGGTGGGGCCCCACTAACTATGGCTACACCTTC. This codes for CASRGWGPTNYGYTF.